Presented here are 6 T cell receptor beta chains from one specimen sequenced in a study of cytomegalovirus exposure and HLA in healthy donors. In the PCR, 60 Vbeta and 13 Jbeta primers were used. The repertoire was sequenced with immunoSEQ multiplex PCR; TCRdb's copy has only in-frame clones and lacks some. Altogether about 180,000 clones are present, 80% being singletons, with the ten largest covering 1.3% to 1.5%. The sequenced sample was PBMCs. Receptors originate from a girl between 5 and 17 years old in good health and CMV-seropositive.

This chain connects TRBV7-9 to TRBJ2-1; 7 nucleotides align to TRBD2. The CDR3 is 16 amino acids. CDR1 is SEHNR and CDR2 is FQNEAQ in the germline V gene (reference sequence). Trimming cost V 6 bases and J 7 bases; bases outside gene matches: 15. This chain's CDR3 is CASRKVSGKKRNEQFF. CDR3 coding DNA: TGTGCCAGCAGGAAGGTGAGCGGGAAAAAGAGGAATGAGCAGTTCTTC.

The rearrangement joins TRBV7-9 to TRBJ1-4; 7 bases are a match to TRBD1. The CDR3 covers 14 residues. Per germline, CDR1 SEHNR and CDR2 FQNEAQ (reference sequence). Unmatched junction bases numbered 4, after V lost 5 bases and J lost 4 bases. In DNA form, the CDR3 reads TGTGCCAGCAGCCGGGACAGAAATAATGAAAAACTGTTTTTT. Its translation is CASSRDRNNEKLFF.

The chain combines TRBV9 with TRBJ1-3; 8 bases match TRBD1. Germline CDR1 and CDR2: SGDLS and YYNGEE. The CDR3 consists of 16 residues. V shed 1 base, J shed 2 bases, and the junction held 5 bases outside the gene matches. The CDR3 protein is CASSVSSGQAGNTIYF. The CDR3 nucleotides are TGTGCCAGCAGCGTATCTTCGGGACAGGCTGGAAACACCATATATTTT. The complete variable domain, with remaining parts taken from reference TRBV9 and TRBJ1-3, reads DSGVTQTPKHLITATGQRVTLRCSPRSGDLSVYWYQQSLDQGLQFLIQYYNGEERAKGNILERFSAQQFPDLHSELNLSSLELGDSALYFCASSVSSGQAGNTIYFGEGSWLTVV.

The chain employs TRBV5-1 and TRBJ2-5; 8 nucleotides match TRBD1. The CDR3 consists of 18 residues. V dropped 4 bases and J dropped 2; count of bases not matched to a gene: 16. Germline CDR1 reads SGHRS; CDR2 reads YFSETQ. CDR3 sequence (DNA): TGCGCCAGCAGCCTGAGGGGGCCCGGACAGGGAAGGCAAGAGACCCAGTACTTC. Encoded protein: CASSLRGPGQGRQETQYF.

This chain uses TRBV13 with TRBJ2-3; TRBD2 matches 8 bases. The germline CDR1 and CDR2 sequences are PRHDT and FYEKMQ (reference sequence). The CDR3 extends over 14 amino acids. V shed 5 bases and J 6 bases; nucleotides not matched to a gene: 7. The CDR3 DNA reads TGTGCCAGCAGCGAGAGCGGGAGTGTGGATACGCAGTATTTT. This encodes CASSESGSVDTQYF.

Only a few counts were recorded for this clone. The rearrangement links TRBV6-5 to TRBJ1-5; D call uncertain. Germline V lookup: CDR1 MNHEY, CDR2 SVGAGI. V was pared by 6 bases and J by 3 bases, with 12 bases between. This CDR3 spans 14 amino acids. CDR3 sequence: CASRSKGVNQPQHF. CDR3 DNA sequence: TGTGCCAGCAGGTCTAAGGGAGTCAATCAGCCCCAGCATTTT.